This T cell receptor (beta chain) emerged from a study of T cells after yellow fever vaccination. The germline V gene encodes CDR1 KGHSY and CDR2 FQNENV. The ends were cut back, 4 bases at V and 0 bases at J, with 12 bases in the middle. This CDR3 contains 15 residues. Synthesis of TCR cDNA relied on 5'RACE template switching, which attached a universal primer site and UMIs. TCRdb processed the 5' RACE reads anew with MiXCR; each CDR3 protein has one entry. The data contain about 150,000 distinct CDR3 sequences, approximately 6.2% of them singletons. Here the sequenced sample was CD4+ T cells sorted from PBMCs, taken on the day of the first yellow fever vaccination. The clonotype originates from a man aged 18 to 29 who received the YFV17D yellow fever vaccine. The chain is built from TRBV16 and TRBJ1-1, with a tentative D call TRBD1 (5 bases). The CDR3 nucleotides are TGTGCCAGCAGCCCTCGGGGGGGGGTGAACACTGAAGCTTTCTTT. It codes for CASSPRGGVNTEAFF.